Here is one TCR beta chain with its context. The data are from a study of blood T cell repertoires in COVID-19. About the study: The origin of the acute and convalescent COVID-19 samples was the United States, Italy and Spain. The analysed material was cDNA or gDNA that came from T cells, B-cell-depleted T cells, or PBMCs.

The repertoire was sequenced with immunoSEQ multiplex PCR; TCRdb's copy has only in-frame clones and lacks some. The sample has 250,000 or so clones; more than 70% are singletons. Trimming removed 7 bases at V and 3 bases at J, with 4 bases between. Germline V gene sequence: CDR1 MDHEN, CDR2 SYDVKM. The CDR3 loop spans 12 amino acids. Sequencing was carried out using peripheral blood. The genes are TRBV28 and TRBJ2-6; D is unresolved. This TCR derives from a man aged 80 or over with acute or convalescent COVID-19. CDR3 residues: CASNLGANVLTF. The CDR3 DNA reads TGTGCCAGCAATCTTGGGGCCAACGTCCTGACTTTC.